Below are 5 T cell receptor beta chains sequenced from a single sample in a study of blood T cell repertoires in COVID-19. Assay: immunoSEQ multiplex PCR; the TCRdb copy retains only in-frame clones and omits some. The table shows 200,000 or so clones, with roughly 80% occurring only once. What was sequenced was PBMCs or T cells enriched from blood (not recorded which). The receptors were sampled from a man between 60 and 75 years old who had recovered from COVID-19.

J is TRBJ1-4 and V is TRBV2; D might be TRBD1 (6 bases). The germline CDR1 and CDR2 sequences are SNHLY and FYNNEI. The CDR3 runs 13 residues. Here the CDR3 reads CARRDTGREKLFF. The CDR3 bases are TGTGCGCGCCGGGACACCGGGCGGGAAAAACTGTTTTTT. Full variable domain (missing parts from reference TRBV2 and TRBJ1-4): EPEVTQTPSHQVTQMGQEVILRCVPISNHLYFYWYRQILGQKVEFLVSFYNNEISEKSEIFDDQFSVERPDGSNFTLKIRSTKLEDSAMYFCARRDTGREKLFFGSGTQLSVL.

As concerns this clone: This specimen includes other DNA sequences encoding the same CDR3. The rearrangement joins TRBV3-1 (or the pseudogene TRBV3-2) to TRBJ1-3; D ambiguous. CDR1 is LGHDT and CDR2 is YNNKEL in the germline V gene (reference sequence). The CDR3 length is 15 residues. V lost 1 base, J lost 0 bases, and 7 bases lay in between. In DNA form, the CDR3 reads TGTGCCAGCAGCCAAGCGTACGGCTCTGGAAACACCATATATTTT. As protein: CASSQAYGSGNTIYF.

J is TRBJ1-2 and V is TRBV30; possibly TRBD1 for D (6 bases). Between the trimmed V and J ends, which lost 3 bases and 4 bases, there was a span of 18 bases. The CDR3 is 15 amino acids. In germline, CDR1 is GTSNPN, CDR2 SVGIG (reference sequence). For the CDR3, the DNA is TGTGCCTGGAGCCCCACGGCGGGGGGCTTCTATGGCTACACCTTC. Translation: CAWSPTAGGFYGYTF.

This CDR3 is CASSLVVGARGSGNTIYF. DNA for the CDR3: TGTGCCAGCAGCTTAGTAGTTGGTGCTCGGGGTTCTGGAAACACCATATATTTT. This chain joins TRBV7-2 and TRBJ1-3; D unresolved. The V and J ends lost 1 base and 1 base respectively, with 17 bases between them. The CDR3 has 18 residues. In germline, CDR1 is SGHTA, CDR2 FQGNSA.

This sequence joins TRBV5-1 and TRBJ2-7, with 11 bases fitting TRBD2. CDR3 length: 18 amino acids. V was pared by 1 base and J by 2 bases, with 11 bases of the junction left unmatched. Germline V gene data show CDR1 as SGHRS and CDR2 as YFSETQ. The CDR3 protein is CASSLRPSGGTTTYEQYF. The CDR3 DNA sequence: TGCGCCAGCAGCTTGAGGCCTAGCGGGGGGACCACGACCTACGAGCAGTACTTC.